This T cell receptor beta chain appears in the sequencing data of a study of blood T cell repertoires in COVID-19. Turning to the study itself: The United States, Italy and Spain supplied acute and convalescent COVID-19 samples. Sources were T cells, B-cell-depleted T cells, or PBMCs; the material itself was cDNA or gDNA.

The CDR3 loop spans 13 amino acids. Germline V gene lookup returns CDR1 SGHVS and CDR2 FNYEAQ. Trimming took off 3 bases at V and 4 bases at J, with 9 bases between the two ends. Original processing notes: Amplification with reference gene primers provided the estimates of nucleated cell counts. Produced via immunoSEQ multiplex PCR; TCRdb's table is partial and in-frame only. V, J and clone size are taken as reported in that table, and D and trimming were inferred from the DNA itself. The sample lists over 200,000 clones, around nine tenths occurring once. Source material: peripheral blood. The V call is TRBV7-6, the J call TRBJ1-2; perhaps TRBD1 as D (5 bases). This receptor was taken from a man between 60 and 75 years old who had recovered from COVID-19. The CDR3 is CASSLQGFYGYTF. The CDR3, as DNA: TGTGCCAGCAGCTTGCAGGGCTTCTATGGCTACACCTTC. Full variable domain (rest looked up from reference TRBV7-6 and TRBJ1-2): GAGVSQSPRYKVTKRGQDVALRCDPISGHVSLYWYRQALGQGPEFLTYFNYEAQQDKSGLPNDRFSAERPEGSISTLTIQRTEQRDSAMYRCASSLQGFYGYTFGSGTRLTVV.